The 27 T cell receptor beta chains listed next were all sequenced from one sample in a study of Graves' ophthalmopathy and Graves' hyperthyroidism (dated by TCRdb to between 2018 and 2020). TCRdb lists the instrument as Illumina HiSeq 2000. TCR beta CDR3 regions were amplified from RNA transcripts for repertoire sequencing. HTBI primers and the Qiagen OneStep RT-PCR kit were used in a first-round RT-PCR, which was followed by a second-round multiplex PCR, size selection and purification. TCRdb took the public reads, trimmed them with fastp at Q25, ran MiXCR for clone calling and kept in-frame beta chains. A single entry per CDR3 protein holds the most common genes and DNA from its merged rows. Within this sample are 300,000 or so distinct CDR3 sequences, with roughly 15% of them counted one time only. The biggest ten clones account for about 12% of the sample. Sample: peripheral blood. The receptors come from an adult man with Graves' ophthalmopathy.

This clonotype was counted only a few times. A much larger clone differs from this one at a single base, so this may be a read error. The CDR3 carries no conserved terminal phenylalanine or tryptophan, so it likely arises from a read error. The J gene is TRBJ2-2, the V gene TRBV7-9; D may be TRBD1 (6 bases). V was trimmed by 3 bases and J by 5 bases, leaving 13 bases between them. This CDR3 is built from 15 residues. The germline V gene encodes CDR1 SEHNR and CDR2 FQNEAQ (reference sequence). The CDR3 bases are TGTGCCAGCAGCTTTAATACAGGGCGGACCGGGGAGCTGTTTTCT. Protein: CASSFNTGRTGELFS.

This clonotype was seen repeatedly, ten times or more. This chain uses TRBV2 with TRBJ2-5; D unclear. V lost 2 bases, J lost 1 base, and 11 bases lay in between. Germline loops: CDR1 SNHLY, CDR2 FYNNEI. The CDR3 loop spans 15 amino acids. CDR3: CASSESPRGQETQYF. In DNA form, the CDR3 reads TGTGCCAGCAGTGAAAGTCCCCGTGGCCAAGAGACCCAGTACTTC. The full variable domain, its missing parts supplied by reference TRBV2 and TRBJ2-5, is EPEVTQTPSHQVTQMGQEVILRCVPISNHLYFYWYRQILGQKVEFLVSFYNNEISEKSEIFDDQFSVERPDGSNFTLKIRSTKLEDSAMYFCASSESPRGQETQYFGPGTRLLVL.

Ten or more counts support this clonotype. This chain connects TRBV30 to TRBJ1-2, with 7 positions matching TRBD1. The CDR3 is 15 residues long. J was trimmed by 0 bases and V by 3 bases; bases with no gene match: 7. CDR1 and CDR2 (germline): GTSNPN, SVGIG (reference sequence). The DNA for the CDR3 is TGTGCCTGGAGACAACAGGGGCTTTCTAACTATGGCTACACCTTC. Translated, it gives CAWRQQGLSNYGYTF.

In this sample, this clonotype turned up many times. The gene calls are TRBV7-2 and TRBJ2-7, with 7 bases fitting TRBD1. The germline CDR1 and CDR2 sequences are SGHTA and FQGNSA. V gave up 6 bases and J gave up 0 bases; unmatched junction bases: 8. The CDR3 extends over 15 amino acids. CDR3 nucleotides: TGTGCCAGCAGTCCCGGGACAGCTATCTCCTACGAGCAGTACTTC. As protein: CASSPGTAISYEQYF.

This clonotype has a count of ten or more. V and J are TRBV2 and TRBJ1-1; a possible D gene is TRBD1 (5 bases). The CDR3 is made up of 12 amino acids. The germline V gene encodes CDR1 SNHLY and CDR2 FYNNEI. Trimming left V 5 bases short and J 6 bases short, with 10 bases between. The CDR3 is CASSRSGSEAFF. The CDR3 DNA reads as TGTGCCAGCAGTCGGTCAGGGTCTGAAGCTTTCTTT.

This clonotype has ten or more counts. The genes are TRBV19 and TRBJ2-6, with 7 bases matching TRBD1. With 4 bases clipped from V and 0 bases from J, the junction kept 6 bases outside the gene matches. This CDR3 region has 17 residues. The V gene's germline CDR1 is LNHDA and CDR2 SQIVND (reference sequence). DNA for the CDR3: TGTGCCAGTAGTAAAGGACAGGAACACTCTGGGGCCAACGTCCTGACTTTC. It codes for CASSKGQEHSGANVLTF.

The DNA for the CDR3 is TGTGCCAGCAGTCTTCCGGGAACTTCACCCCTCCACTTT. Amino acids: CASSLPGTSPLHF. This sequence joins TRBV6-1 and TRBJ1-6; D not certain. The CDR3 has 13 amino acids. Trimming left V 5 bases short and J 9 bases short, with 11 bases between. From germline, CDR1 is MNHNS and CDR2 SASEGT.

This clonotype showed up many times. The J gene is TRBJ2-2, the V gene TRBV29-1; tentatively, D is TRBD1 (6 bases). Trimming shortened V by 6 bases and J by 6 bases, and 14 bases separated the two germline ends. The V gene's germline CDR1 is SQVTM and CDR2 ANQGSEA. This CDR3 spans 13 amino acids. Here the CDR3 DNA reads TGCAGCGTGTTGACAGGTTTTGCCGGGGAGCTGTTTTTT. Translating it yields CSVLTGFAGELFF.

This clonotype has just a few counts. CDR3 nucleotide sequence: TGTGCCAGCAGTTACCCCACGGAGAGGGGAATAGGCTACACCTTC. Translation gives CASSYPTERGIGYTF. This rearrangement joins TRBV6-2 or TRBV6-3 to TRBJ1-2, with a possible D match to TRBD1 (5 bases). Germline CDR1 is MNHEY and CDR2 is SVGEGT. The CDR3 spans 15 residues. The V end lost 2 bases, the J end lost 8 bases, and 18 bases lay between the germline ends.

This clonotype appeared many times. The J gene is TRBJ2-5, the V gene TRBV24-1; 7 nucleotides match TRBD1. CDR1 and CDR2 (germline): KGHDR, SFDVKD. The CDR3 covers 15 residues. With V trimmed by 0 bases and J by 5 bases, 5 bases remained unmatched. The CDR3 loop reads CATSDLRTGRETQYF. In DNA form, the CDR3 reads TGTGCCACCAGTGATTTGAGGACAGGCCGGGAGACCCAGTACTTC.

This clonotype was observed at least ten times. The chain carries TRBV12-3 or TRBV12-4 and TRBJ1-1; D possibly corresponds to TRBD1 (5 bases). Trimming pared 7 bases from V and 6 bases from J, leaving 12 bases between. The CDR3 loop spans 12 amino acids. CDR3 residues: CASNTGRAEAFF. CDR3 sequence (DNA): TGTGCCAGCAACACAGGTCGGGCTGAAGCTTTCTTT.

This clonotype was observed once. The CDR3: CAWGLAGPYEQYF. CDR3 coding DNA: TGTGCCTGGGGACTAGCGGGCCCCTACGAGCAGTACTTC. The chain has TRBV30 and TRBJ2-7; 11 bases fit TRBD2. V dropped 5 bases and J dropped 2; count of bases not matched to a gene: 2. Germline V CDR1 and CDR2: GTSNPN, SVGIG (reference sequence). The CDR3 extends over 13 amino acids.

Concerning this clonotype: This is likely a read error, given that the CDR3 carries no conserved phenylalanine or tryptophan at its end. The chain employs TRBV7-2 and TRBJ2-5; possible D gene TRBD2, 5 bases. From germline, CDR1 is SGHTA and CDR2 FQGNSA. The CDR3 contains 13 residues. V lost 6 bases and J lost 5, with 13 bases in between. The CDR3 reads CASSSSRGETQYP. The CDR3 DNA sequence: TGTGCCAGCAGTTCGAGTAGAGGGGAGACCCAGTACCCC.

This clonotype has ten or more counts. The chain joins TRBV7-8 to TRBJ1-3, with TRBD1 as a possible D gene (6 bases). The V gene's germline CDR1 is SGHVS and CDR2 FQNEAQ. There are 15 residues in the CDR3. Deletions cut 1 base from V and 2 bases from J, with 9 bases between. CDR3 amino acids: CASSLGTGTGNTIYF. CDR3 coding DNA: TGTGCCAGCAGCTTAGGAACAGGGACTGGAAACACCATATATTTT.

This clonotype has a count of ten or more. The chain has TRBV9 and TRBJ1-1, with D possibly TRBD1 on 5 matching bases. V was trimmed by 3 bases and J by 5 bases, leaving 14 bases between them. This CDR3 contains 14 residues. Germline lookup yields CDR1 SGDLS and CDR2 YYNGEE. The CDR3 sequence: CASSAQGGQTEAFF. The CDR3 coding sequence is TGTGCCAGCAGCGCTCAGGGTGGTCAGACTGAAGCTTTCTTT.

This clonotype has more than one count but fewer than ten. A much larger clone lies a single base off, so this may be a read error. This rearrangement joins TRBV14 to TRBJ2-5; D remains ambiguous. In germline, CDR1 is SGHDN, CDR2 FVKESK. Trimming took off 4 bases at V and 5 bases at J, with 14 bases between the two ends. This CDR3 contains 14 residues. The DNA of the CDR3 is TGTGCCAGCAGCCTCCTCGTGACCCAGGAGACCCAGTACTTC. This translates into CASSLLVTQETQYF.

This clonotype was detected ten times or more. This chain uses TRBV7-6 with TRBJ2-5, with no clear D. The CDR3 spans 14 residues. Germline-derived CDR1 and CDR2 are SGHVS and FNYEAQ. Trimming took off 1 base at V and 2 bases at J, with 8 bases between the two ends. The CDR3 here is CASSLVSLQETQYF. DNA of the CDR3: TGTGCCAGCAGCTTAGTGTCCTTACAAGAGACCCAGTACTTC.

This clonotype was counted at least ten times. The chain carries TRBV24-1 and TRBJ1-2; TRBD1 aligns across 7 bases. The CDR3 extends over 16 amino acids. V shed 4 bases, J shed 8 bases, and the junction held 15 bases outside the gene matches. Germline CDR1 KGHDR, CDR2 SFDVKD. Written as DNA, the CDR3 is TGTGCCACCAGTGACCCTAGAACGACAGGGCTCAAAGGCTACACCTTC. Its translation: CATSDPRTTGLKGYTF.

This sequence joins TRBV6-1 and TRBJ1-1; a weak D match, TRBD1 (5 bases). Between the trimmed V and J ends, which lost 3 bases and 8 bases, there was a span of 19 bases. This CDR3 region has 15 residues. Germline CDR1 MNHNS, CDR2 SASEGT. CDR3 DNA: TGTGCCAGCAGTGACCCCCGGACAAGCACATCGGAAGCTTTCTTT. Translated: CASSDPRTSTSEAFF.

This clonotype came up many times. The gene calls are TRBV11-2 and TRBJ2-2, with 8 bases lining up with TRBD2. The germline V gene has CDR1 SGHAT and CDR2 FQNNGV. Germline trimming cut 5 bases from V and 2 bases from J; bases unmatched to any gene: 7. The length of the CDR3 is 16 residues. The CDR3: CASSRFGTSNTGELFF. DNA of the CDR3: TGTGCCAGCAGCCGTTTCGGGACTAGTAACACCGGGGAGCTGTTTTTT.

This clonotype was detected many times. CDR3 protein: CASSQVGRGQLNTEAFF. CDR3 in DNA: TGCGCCAGCAGCCAAGTGGGTCGCGGACAGTTGAACACTGAAGCTTTCTTT. The V call is TRBV4-1, the J call TRBJ1-1; a possible D gene is TRBD1 (6 bases). Trimming left V 1 base short and J 0 bases short, with 15 bases between. The CDR3 extends over 17 amino acids. Germline lookup yields CDR1 MGHRA and CDR2 YSYEKL.

This clonotype was seen at least ten times. The V call is TRBV5-1, the J call TRBJ2-7; 8 nucleotides agree with TRBD2. CDR1 is SGHRS and CDR2 is YFSETQ in the germline V gene. The V segment lost 5 bases and the J segment 3 bases; nucleotides outside the gene matches: 10. This CDR3 region has 15 residues. CDR3: CASSLTGAGVYEQYF. The CDR3 region has the DNA TGCGCCAGCAGTCTCACGGGAGCGGGAGTCTACGAGCAGTACTTC.

This clonotype was counted at least ten times. The chain recombines TRBV5-1 with TRBJ2-5; D unclear. With 2 bases removed from V and 2 bases from J, the gap between germline ends came to 10 bases. Germline V gene lookup returns CDR1 SGHRS and CDR2 YFSETQ. There are 14 residues in the CDR3. The CDR3 loop is CASSLGLYQETQYF. The CDR3 DNA sequence: TGCGCCAGCAGCTTAGGTCTTTATCAAGAGACCCAGTACTTC.

This clonotype appeared many times. CDR3 DNA: TGTGCCAGCAGCTTAACGTCAGGCTACCCCTGGTACGAGCAGTACTTC. Residues: CASSLTSGYPWYEQYF. The chain has TRBV7-2 and TRBJ2-7; no firm D call. V dropped 2 bases and J dropped 4 bases, with 18 bases sitting between them. The CDR3 is 16 residues long. Germline CDR1 reads SGHTA; CDR2 reads FQGNSA.

This clonotype was recorded at least ten times. The J gene is TRBJ1-6, the V gene TRBV27; weak D call: TRBD1 (6 bases). Between the trimmed V and J ends, which lost 2 bases and 6 bases, there was a span of 17 bases. In germline, CDR1 is MNHEY, CDR2 SMNVEV (reference sequence). The CDR3 is made up of 17 amino acids. The CDR3 nucleotides are TGTGCCAGCAGTTTAGATCGGACAGTGAGATCTAATTCACCCCTCCACTTT. It is translated as CASSLDRTVRSNSPLHF.

Details on this clonotype: This could be a read error, since a much larger clone is one nucleotide away. The chain joins TRBV10-3 to TRBJ2-2; 8 nucleotides agree with TRBD2. The CDR3 runs to 15 residues. Germline CDR1 reads ENHRY; CDR2 reads SYGVKD. CDR3 sequence reads: CVISETGGLTGELFF. CDR3 DNA sequence: TGTGTCATCAGTGAGACGGGAGGGCTCACCGGGGAGCTGTTTTTT.

This rearrangement joins TRBV6-1 to TRBJ2-5; a possible D gene is TRBD1 (6 bases). The length of the CDR3 is 15 residues. Germline CDR1 reads MNHNS; CDR2 reads SASEGT. V gave up 3 bases and J gave up 5 bases, with 16 bases separating them. CDR3 in DNA: TGTGCCAGCAGTGATAAAGGGCAGGGGTGGGAGACCCAGTACTTC. This translates into CASSDKGQGWETQYF.